A single sample is the source of the 27 T cell receptor beta chains below, sequenced in a study of shared clonotypes between healthy human individuals. Here immunoSEQ multiplex PCR was the method, and the copy in TCRdb shows in-frame clones only, minus some. The sample contains some 700,000 clones, less than 95% of which appear only once. The material sequenced was memory CD8+ T cells from PBMCs. The subset was: CD45RO+ cells pooled with CCR7-negative TemRA cells. These receptor sequences come from a man aged 18-30 years in good health. Some clones in this sample may be carry-over from other donors' samples.

The chain employs TRBV9 and TRBJ1-5; D might be TRBD1 (5 bases). The CDR3 has 15 amino acids. V lost 0 bases, J lost 4 bases, and 11 bases lay in between. Germline CDR1 reads SGDLS; CDR2 reads YYNGEE. CDR3 sequence: CASSVGWGTNQPQHF. The CDR3 DNA sequence: TGTGCCAGCAGCGTAGGATGGGGCACGAATCAGCCCCAGCATTTT.

The chain combines TRBV6-5 with TRBJ1-1; TRBD1 is a possible D gene (6 bases). V lost 3 bases, J lost 3 bases, and 11 bases lay in between. This CDR3 is 14 amino acids long. The V gene's germline CDR1 is MNHEY and CDR2 SVGAGI. CDR3 loop: CASSYLDSYTEAFF. The CDR3 DNA reads TGTGCCAGCAGTTATCTGGACAGCTACACTGAAGCTTTCTTT.

The chain combines TRBV2 with TRBJ2-7; unclear D gene. CDR3 size: 12 residues. The V gene lost 2 bases and the J gene lost 2 bases, with 4 bases spanning the gap. The V gene's germline CDR1 is SNHLY and CDR2 FYNNEI. The DNA for the CDR3 is TGTGCCAGCAGTGAATTCGCCTACGAGCAGTACTTC. Translated: CASSEFAYEQYF.

This chain links TRBV20-1 with TRBJ2-1; 8 bases are shared with TRBD1. The J segment lost 16 bases and the V segment lost 6 bases, leaving 8 bases of the junction unmatched. Germline V CDR1 and CDR2: DFQATT, SNEGSKA (reference sequence). The CDR3 runs to 10 residues. Here the CDR3 DNA reads TGCAGTGCAAGGACAGGGTTTGAATTCTTC. This gives the protein CSARTGFEFF.

This chain joins TRBV9 and TRBJ2-2, with TRBD2 matching over 11 bases. CDR1 SGDLS and CDR2 YYNGEE come from the germline V gene. This CDR3 region has 17 residues. V was pared by 5 bases and J by 5 bases, with 11 bases of the junction left unmatched. The CDR3 protein is CASRSELAGARTGELFF. CDR3 sequence (DNA): TGTGCCAGCAGATCCGAACTAGCGGGAGCGAGGACCGGGGAGCTGTTTTTT.

The chain employs TRBV27 and TRBJ1-4; no definite D call. The CDR3 spans 13 residues. The ends were cut back, 5 bases at V and 13 bases at J, with 17 bases in the middle. Germline CDR1 is MNHEY and CDR2 is SMNVEV (reference sequence). CDR3 region: CASSPYPRVLLFF. The CDR3 region has the DNA TGTGCCAGCAGTCCGTATCCTCGCGTTCTACTGTTTTTT.

Turning to this clone: The sample has other DNA sequences that encode this CDR3 too. V and J are TRBV27 and TRBJ2-7; tentative D call: TRBD1 (6 bases). The V end was cut by 6 bases, the J end by 4 bases, with 13 bases between. Per germline, CDR1 MNHEY and CDR2 SMNVEV (reference sequence). The CDR3 is 13 amino acids. For the CDR3, the DNA is TGTGCCAGCAGCAGGGGTGGGAGTTACGAGCAGTACTTC. Protein product: CASSRGGSYEQYF.

The rearrangement links TRBV29-1 to TRBJ2-7, with a tentative D call TRBD1 (5 bases). V shed 6 bases and J shed 0 bases, with 12 bases lying between them. The CDR3 is 13 residues long. The germline CDR1 and CDR2 sequences are SQVTM and ANQGSEA. The CDR3 sequence is CSVETESSYEQYF. CDR3 bases: TGCAGCGTGGAGACAGAGAGCTCCTACGAGCAGTACTTC.

The chain recombines TRBV29-1 with TRBJ2-3; 7 bases match TRBD2. The V gene end was trimmed by 4 bases and the J gene end by 0 bases; junction bases not matched to a gene: 7. This CDR3 has 15 amino acids. CDR1 is SQVTM and CDR2 is ANQGSEA in the germline V gene. CDR3 DNA: TGCAGCGTTGTAGAAGCGGGGTATAGCACAGATACGCAGTATTTT. It is translated as CSVVEAGYSTDTQYF.

About this clone itself: The same CDR3 is also encoded by other DNA sequences in this sample. The CDR3 DNA reads as TGTGCCAGCAGTTTTGGGGGCTTGGCCTACGAGCAGTACTTC. Translation: CASSFGGLAYEQYF. This sequence joins TRBV27 and TRBJ2-7; a weak D match, TRBD1 (6 bases). The germline gives CDR1 MNHEY, CDR2 SMNVEV (reference sequence). Between the trimmed V and J ends, which lost 3 bases and 2 bases, there was a span of 11 bases. This CDR3 has 14 residues.

The V and J genes are TRBV2 and TRBJ2-1; TRBD2 might be the D (6 bases). This CDR3 spans 20 amino acids. Germline CDR1 SNHLY, CDR2 FYNNEI. The germline V and J ends were trimmed by 2 bases and 0 bases, with 23 bases remaining between them. The DNA for the CDR3 is TGTGCCAGCAGTGAAAGGCGGGACCCCGGGAATAGGTCCTCCTACAATGAGCAGTTCTTC. This gives the protein CASSERRDPGNRSSYNEQFF. Together with reference TRBV2 and TRBJ2-1, the CDR3 gives the full variable domain: EPEVTQTPSHQVTQMGQEVILRCVPISNHLYFYWYRQILGQKVEFLVSFYNNEISEKSEIFDDQFSVERPDGSNFTLKIRSTKLEDSAMYFCASSERRDPGNRSSYNEQFFGPGTRLTVL.

The chain recombines TRBV11-3 with TRBJ2-1, with D possibly being TRBD2 (5 bases). From germline, CDR1 is SGHNT and CDR2 YENEEA. V was trimmed by 4 bases and J by 7 bases, leaving 20 bases between them. The CDR3 totals 16 residues. Here the CDR3 DNA reads TGTGCCAGCAGCTCTCGAAGCGGTAACCAGGTGAATGAGCAGTTCTTC. Its protein is CASSSRSGNQVNEQFF. Variable domain in full (rest from reference TRBV11-3 and TRBJ2-1): EAGVVQSPRYKIIEKKQPVAFWCNPISGHNTLYWYLQNLGQGPELLIRYENEEAVDDSQLPKDRFSAERLKGVDSTLKIQPAELGDSAVYLCASSSRSGNQVNEQFFGPGTRLTVL.

The CDR3 is CATGDGNGNTIYF. CDR3 in DNA: TGTGCCACCGGGGACGGAAATGGAAACACCATATATTTT. The genes are TRBV10-3 and TRBJ1-3; possibly TRBD1 for D (5 bases). This CDR3 is built from 13 residues. The V end was cut by 10 bases, the J end by 3 bases, with 13 bases between. CDR1 ENHRY and CDR2 SYGVKD come from the germline V gene.

V is TRBV11-2 and J is TRBJ2-5; 9 bases fit TRBD1. V trimming: 5 bases; J trimming: 3 bases; junction bases outside the gene matches: 7. This CDR3 comprises 15 residues. Germline loops: CDR1 SGHAT, CDR2 FQNNGV. CDR3 coding DNA: TGTGCCAGCAGCCCCTGGGACAGGGTGGAAGAGACCCAGTACTTC. It is translated as CASSPWDRVEETQYF.

The rearrangement uses TRBV4-2 and TRBJ1-2, with a possible D match to TRBD1 (5 bases). V was clipped by 1 base and J by 4 bases, with 19 bases between them. CDR3 length: 17 amino acids. Per the germline V gene, CDR1 is LGHNA and CDR2 is YNFKEQ. The CDR3 sequence: CASSQGTLGASIYGYTF. The CDR3 bases are TGTGCCAGCAGCCAAGGGACACTAGGGGCGAGCATCTATGGCTACACCTTC.

The V gene is TRBV5-5, the J gene TRBJ2-4, with TRBD2 identical over 11 bases. J gave up 1 base and V 0 bases, and 6 bases lay outside the gene matches. The CDR3 consists of 18 residues. Per the germline V gene, CDR1 is SGHKS and CDR2 is YYEKEE (reference sequence). The CDR3 loop reads CASSLGLAGGRAKNIQYF. In DNA, the CDR3 is TGTGCCAGCAGCTTGGGGCTAGCGGGAGGTCGGGCCAAAAACATTCAGTACTTC. The entire variable domain, with the rest obtained from reference TRBV5-5 and TRBJ2-4, is as follows: DAGVTQSPTHLIKTRGQQVTLRCSPISGHKSVSWYQQVLGQGPQFIFQYYEKEERGRGNFPDRFSARQFPNYSSELNVNALLLGDSALYLCASSLGLAGGRAKNIQYFGAGTRLSVL.

The V and J genes are TRBV7-8 and TRBJ2-3; D possibly corresponds to TRBD1 (5 bases). Germline lookup yields CDR1 SGHVS and CDR2 FQNEAQ. The CDR3 length is 17 residues. Trimming cost V 2 bases and J 5 bases, with 20 bases left between them. The CDR3 sequence: CASSLITTAQFGDTQYF. CDR3 nucleotides: TGTGCCAGCAGCTTAATCACGACAGCTCAATTTGGAGATACGCAGTATTTT.

This CDR3 is CASSTPQLTADTGELFF. CDR3 DNA sequence: TGTGCCAGCAGCACCCCCCAGCTGACCGCGGACACCGGGGAGCTGTTTTTT. The V call is TRBV9, the J call TRBJ2-2; D not resolved. In germline, CDR1 is SGDLS, CDR2 YYNGEE. V lost 4 bases, J lost 3 bases, and 19 bases lay in between. The CDR3 sequence is 17 residues long.

The rearrangement uses TRBV4-2 and TRBJ2-7; 11 nucleotides match TRBD2. Germline V lookup: CDR1 LGHNA, CDR2 YNFKEQ. CDR3 length equals 15 residues. The trim removed 1 base at V and 6 bases at J, leaving 5 bases unmatched. In DNA, the CDR3 is TGTGCCAGCAGCCAAGGAGTTAGCGGGAGGGTCGAGCAGTACTTC. Amino acid sequence: CASSQGVSGRVEQYF.

The V and J genes are TRBV6-6 and TRBJ1-5; D uncertain. CDR1 MNHNY and CDR2 SVGAGI come from the germline V gene (reference sequence). V was trimmed by 0 bases and J by 1 base, leaving 10 bases between them. CDR3 size: 16 residues. In DNA form, the CDR3 reads TGTGCCAGCAGTTACTCCGCGGCGGAGAGCAATCAGCCCCAGCATTTT. Amino acids: CASSYSAAESNQPQHF.

To note about this clone: This may stem from a read error, because a much larger clone lies one nucleotide away. The chain employs TRBV6-1 and TRBJ1-2; D is undetermined. CDR1 and CDR2 from the germline V gene are MNHNS and SASEGT. Trimming cost V 3 bases and J 5 bases, with 4 bases left between them. The CDR3 is 11 amino acids. The CDR3: CASSDSYGYTF. In nucleotides, the CDR3 is TGTGCCAGCAGTGACAGTTATGGCTACACCTTC.

V and J are TRBV7-3 and TRBJ2-1; 7 nucleotides match TRBD1. The CDR3 spans 15 residues. The germline gives CDR1 SGHTA, CDR2 FQGTGA. Germline trimming cut 7 bases from V and 6 bases from J; bases unmatched to any gene: 12. This chain's CDR3 is CASNPTRGLVNEQFF. CDR3 nucleotide sequence: TGTGCCAGCAACCCTACTAGGGGGCTGGTCAATGAGCAGTTCTTC.

This chain joins TRBV5-1 and TRBJ2-3; 8 nucleotides match TRBD1. With 8 bases clipped from V and 3 bases from J, the junction kept 14 bases outside the gene matches. CDR3 length: 16 residues. Germline CDR1 and CDR2: SGHRS and YFSETQ. The CDR3 loop reads CASKRGQGANTDTQYF. CDR3 nucleotides: TGCGCCAGTAAAAGGGGTCAGGGGGCAAATACAGATACGCAGTATTTT.

The gene calls are TRBV27 and TRBJ1-6; possibly TRBD1 for D (5 bases). The CDR3 contains 14 residues. Trimming shortened V by 3 bases and J by 9 bases, and 12 bases separated the two germline ends. In germline, CDR1 is MNHEY, CDR2 SMNVEV (reference sequence). CDR3 DNA sequence: TGTGCCAGCAGTTTTACAGGTGGGGGTTCACCCCTCCACTTT. Translating it yields CASSFTGGGSPLHF.

The chain has TRBV28 and TRBJ2-3; 7 positions match TRBD1. The CDR3 is made up of 14 amino acids. Germline V gene lookup returns CDR1 MDHEN and CDR2 SYDVKM. With V trimmed by 6 bases and J by 4 bases, 7 bases remained unmatched. CDR3 sequence: CASRNRGPPDTQYF. CDR3 bases: TGTGCCAGCAGGAACAGGGGCCCCCCAGATACGCAGTATTTT. Full variable domain (outside the CDR3, taken from reference TRBV28 and TRBJ2-3): DVKVTQSSRYLVKRTGEKVFLECVQDMDHENMFWYRQDPGLGLRLIYFSYDVKMKEKGDIPEGYSVSREKKERFSLILESASTNQTSMYLCASRNRGPPDTQYFGPGTRLTVL.

The rearrangement uses TRBV27 and TRBJ2-7; D ambiguous. This CDR3 has 14 residues. CDR1 is MNHEY, CDR2 SMNVEV, per germline (reference sequence). Trimming took 5 bases from V and 5 from J, leaving 16 bases between them. This CDR3 reads CASSALPNGHEQYF. CDR3 coding DNA: TGTGCCAGCAGTGCGCTCCCGAACGGCCACGAGCAGTACTTC.

This clone was seen a few times. This chain uses TRBV5-1 with TRBJ2-1; D remains ambiguous. This CDR3 has 12 amino acids. With 1 base removed from V and 5 bases from J, the gap between germline ends came to 4 bases. Per germline, CDR1 SGHRS and CDR2 YFSETQ. CDR3 protein: CASSLLNNEQFF. Written as DNA, the CDR3 is TGCGCCAGCAGCTTGTTAAACAATGAGCAGTTCTTC.